This TCR beta chain was sequenced during a study of radiotherapy plus CTLA-4 blockade in lung cancer. Overall study context: There were objective responses in 18% of patients, and around 30% had disease control. Study-level points and caveats: Among blood TCR repertoires after radiotherapy plus ipilimumab, tumor-derived clones expanded.

Germline V gene sequence: CDR1 MNHNS, CDR2 SASEGT. The V gene lost 1 base and the J gene lost 2 bases, with 12 bases spanning the gap. This CDR3 has 16 amino acids. To note about this clone: Its antigen is unidentified.

Here immunoSEQ multiplex PCR was the method, and the copy in TCRdb shows in-frame clones only, minus some. The table shows 100,000 or so clones, with under 85% occurring only once. The sequencing here drew on peripheral blood, taken from a patient treated with radiotherapy plus ipilimumab. The chain couples TRBV6-1 to TRBJ2-4; possible D gene TRBD1, 6 bases. The origin of this receptor is a human donor with non-small cell lung cancer that progressed on radiotherapy plus ipilimumab. CDR3 DNA sequence: TGTGCCAGCAGTGAAGAGGCAGGGGCCCCCAAAAACATTCAGTACTTC. Amino acid sequence: CASSEEAGAPKNIQYF.